Presented here are 18 T cell receptor beta chains from one specimen sequenced in a study of CD8 T cells in Susac syndrome. Reverse transcription of about 0.5 to 1 ug RNA used random hexamers. TCRdb used MiXCR to reprocess the immunoSEQ multiplex PCR reads, holding one entry per CDR3 protein. Counted here are just over 300,000 distinct CDR3 sequences, 92% occurring once; the ten biggest clones make up about 0.07%. Sequenced sample: CD4+ T cells from PBMCs. Receptors originate from a human donor with multiple sclerosis.

This sequence joins TRBV19 and TRBJ1-5, with D tentatively TRBD1 (5 bases). The length of the CDR3 is 16 residues. Trimming took off 3 bases at V and 3 bases at J, with 15 bases between the two ends. The germline gives CDR1 LNHDA, CDR2 SQIVND (reference sequence). The CDR3 sequence is CASSIWGIGDNQPQHF. The CDR3 DNA follows: TGTGCCAGTAGTATTTGGGGGATAGGGGACAATCAGCCCCAGCATTTT.

This chain uses TRBV7-9 with TRBJ2-3; perhaps TRBD2 as D (7 bases). This CDR3 comprises 18 residues. V lost 2 bases and J 0 bases, leaving 18 bases between the germline ends. Germline loops: CDR1 SEHNR, CDR2 FQNEAQ (reference sequence). The DNA of the CDR3 is TGTGCCAGCAGCTTACTCCCCAACAGGGAGGGAAGCACAGATACGCAGTATTTT. Translation: CASSLLPNREGSTDTQYF. The complete variable domain, with remaining parts taken from reference TRBV7-9 and TRBJ2-3, reads DTGVSQNPRHKITKRGQNVTFRCDPISEHNRLYWYRQTLGQGPEFLTYFQNEAQLEKSRLLSDRFSAERPKGSFSTLEIQRTEQGDSAMYLCASSLLPNREGSTDTQYFGPGTRLTVL.

The J gene is TRBJ1-1, the V gene TRBV20-1, with a tentative D call TRBD1 (6 bases). Trimming pared 0 bases from V and 1 base from J, leaving 21 bases between. Germline V gene lookup returns CDR1 DFQATT and CDR2 SNEGSKA (reference sequence). The CDR3 is made up of 18 amino acids. The DNA for the CDR3 is TGCAGTGCTAGAGATAAGGGGGGGCTTGCCCGGTGGAACACTGAAGCTTTCTTT. The encoded protein is CSARDKGGLARWNTEAFF.

CDR3 DNA: TGCAGTGTGGGGAGCCTGCCCACAGATACGCAGTATTTT. This sequence encodes CSVGSLPTDTQYF. This chain connects TRBV20-1 to TRBJ2-3, with a tentative D call TRBD2 (5 bases). V lost 7 bases and J 2 bases, leaving 13 bases between the germline ends. The CDR3 length is 13 residues. Germline values: CDR1 DFQATT, CDR2 SNEGSKA (reference sequence).

V is TRBV7-2 and J is TRBJ2-3, with D perhaps matching TRBD1 (6 bases). The CDR3 runs 16 residues. Germline V gives CDR1 SGHTA, CDR2 FQGNSA. V lost 2 bases, J lost 1 base, and 13 bases lay in between. The CDR3 nucleotides read TGTGCCAGCAGCTTATCAAGGGGGAGTGGCACAGATACGCAGTATTTT. The encoded protein is CASSLSRGSGTDTQYF.

The gene calls are TRBV12-3 or TRBV12-4 and TRBJ2-1; D gene ambiguous. Trimming stripped 7 bases from V and 0 bases from J, with 7 bases between. This CDR3 has 13 amino acids. The CDR3 DNA reads as TGTGCCAGCATCTCGAGCTCCTACAATGAGCAGTTCTTC. It is translated as CASISSSYNEQFF.

J is TRBJ2-7 and V is TRBV6-5; 12 nucleotides match TRBD2. The CDR3 is made up of 14 amino acids. V lost 5 bases to trimming and J lost 5 bases; unmatched junction nucleotides: 4. Germline CDR1 MNHEY, CDR2 SVGAGI. CDR3 amino acids: CASSQGLAGHEQYF. CDR3 nucleotide sequence: TGTGCCAGCAGTCAGGGACTAGCGGGCCACGAGCAGTACTTC.

The chain carries TRBV7-2 and TRBJ1-2; perhaps TRBD1 as D (6 bases). Germline loops: CDR1 SGHTA, CDR2 FQGNSA. This CDR3 has 14 amino acids. Trimming left V 5 bases short and J 4 bases short, with 14 bases between. The CDR3 region is CASSLLRGAYGYTF. Here the CDR3 DNA reads TGTGCCAGCAGCCTTCTAAGGGGGGCCTATGGCTACACCTTC.

The sample holds one count of this clonotype. V gene TRBV19 combines with J gene TRBJ2-2; possible D gene TRBD1, 7 bases. The germline V and J ends were trimmed by 4 bases and 7 bases, with 10 bases remaining between them. The CDR3 is made up of 13 amino acids. The germline V gene has CDR1 LNHDA and CDR2 SQIVND (reference sequence). Here the CDR3 DNA reads TGTGCCAGTAGTAACCAGGGGGGCGGGGAGCTGTTTTTT. It is translated as CASSNQGGGELFF.

The CDR3 DNA is TGCGCCAGCAGCTTGGATGGTACAGGGAATGAAAAACTGTTTTTT. Translated: CASSLDGTGNEKLFF. The chain is built from TRBV5-1 and TRBJ1-4; D might be TRBD1 (6 bases). This CDR3 region has 15 residues. Germline V gene data show CDR1 as SGHRS and CDR2 as YFSETQ. V was clipped by 0 bases and J by 5 bases, with 11 bases between them.

The gene calls are TRBV6-5 and TRBJ1-2; maybe TRBD1 (5 bases). The CDR3 runs 14 residues. Germline loops: CDR1 MNHEY, CDR2 SVGAGI. V was shortened by 5 bases and J by 7 bases, with 17 bases between the two germline ends. This CDR3 is CASSDAGDPRGYTF. CDR3 nucleotides: TGTGCCAGCAGTGATGCCGGGGACCCGCGTGGCTACACCTTC.

This clonotype showed up just once. This chain connects TRBV18 to TRBJ1-5; D unclear. CDR1 is KGHSH and CDR2 is LQKENI in the germline V gene. The CDR3 length is 16 residues. Between the trimmed V and J ends, which lost 2 bases and 0 bases, there was a span of 11 bases. The CDR3 DNA reads TGTGCCAGCTCACCAAGCGGGGTACCTAGCAATCAGCCCCAGCATTTT. This sequence encodes CASSPSGVPSNQPQHF.

The chain carries TRBV12-3 or TRBV12-4 and TRBJ1-4; the match to TRBD1 covers 10 bases. The length of the CDR3 is 17 residues. J was trimmed by 5 bases and V by 3 bases; bases with no gene match: 9. The CDR3: CASSLGLPGQGNEKLFF. As DNA, the CDR3 is TGTGCCAGCAGTTTGGGCCTTCCGGGACAGGGGAATGAAAAACTGTTTTTT.

This rearrangement joins TRBV15 to TRBJ2-5; D possibly matches TRBD1 or TRBD2 (5 bases each). Trimming stripped 0 bases from V and 5 bases from J, with 16 bases between. Germline CDR1 and CDR2: LNHNV and YYDKDF (reference sequence). This CDR3 spans 16 amino acids. Here the CDR3 reads CATSRDWVGEGETQYF. The DNA of the CDR3 is TGTGCCACCAGCAGAGATTGGGTGGGAGAGGGGGAGACCCAGTACTTC. Complete variable domain (other parts from reference TRBV15 and TRBJ2-5): DAMVIQNPRYQVTQFGKPVTLSCSQTLNHNVMYWYQQKSSQAPKLLFHYYDKDFNNEADTPDNFQSRRPNTSFCFLDIRSPGLGDTAMYLCATSRDWVGEGETQYFGPGTRLLVL.

This clonotype was counted a single time. This sequence joins TRBV7-3 and TRBJ1-3; 9 nucleotides match TRBD1. V was clipped by 5 bases and J by 3 bases; unmatched bases: 2. There are 14 residues in the CDR3. CDR1 SGHTA and CDR2 FQGTGA come from the germline V gene. CDR3 residues: CASSRTGDGNTIYF. CDR3 sequence (DNA): TGTGCCAGCAGCCGGACAGGGGATGGAAACACCATATATTTT.

The V call is TRBV6-4, the J call TRBJ2-2; TRBD1 might be the D (6 bases). The CDR3 is 16 residues long. V lost 3 bases, J lost 1 base, and 12 bases lay in between. Germline lookup yields CDR1 MRHNA and CDR2 SNTAGT. CDR3 DNA sequence: TGTGCCAGCAGTGAGTCGCCAGGGGTGAACACCGGGGAGCTGTTTTTT. Amino acids: CASSESPGVNTGELFF.

The chain has TRBV3-1 and TRBJ2-1, with D tentatively TRBD2 (6 bases). This CDR3 comprises 17 residues. Per germline, CDR1 LGHDT and CDR2 YNNKEL (reference sequence). V was pared by 0 bases and J by 6 bases, with 18 bases between. As DNA, the CDR3 is TGTGCCAGCAGCCAAGATTCCCCAGATCGGGGGATCAATGAGCAGTTCTTC. This translates into CASSQDSPDRGINEQFF.

This clonotype came up once. The chain has TRBV2 and TRBJ1-1; no clear D gene. In germline, CDR1 is SNHLY, CDR2 FYNNEI. The CDR3 runs to 14 residues. Trimming stripped 6 bases from V and 1 base from J, with 12 bases between. DNA of the CDR3: TGTGCCAGCAGCCCGGTCGGGTGGAACACTGAAGCTTTCTTT. Encoded protein: CASSPVGWNTEAFF. Complete variable domain (other parts from reference TRBV2 and TRBJ1-1): EPEVTQTPSHQVTQMGQEVILRCVPISNHLYFYWYRQILGQKVEFLVSFYNNEISEKSEIFDDQFSVERPDGSNFTLKIRSTKLEDSAMYFCASSPVGWNTEAFFGQGTRLTVV.